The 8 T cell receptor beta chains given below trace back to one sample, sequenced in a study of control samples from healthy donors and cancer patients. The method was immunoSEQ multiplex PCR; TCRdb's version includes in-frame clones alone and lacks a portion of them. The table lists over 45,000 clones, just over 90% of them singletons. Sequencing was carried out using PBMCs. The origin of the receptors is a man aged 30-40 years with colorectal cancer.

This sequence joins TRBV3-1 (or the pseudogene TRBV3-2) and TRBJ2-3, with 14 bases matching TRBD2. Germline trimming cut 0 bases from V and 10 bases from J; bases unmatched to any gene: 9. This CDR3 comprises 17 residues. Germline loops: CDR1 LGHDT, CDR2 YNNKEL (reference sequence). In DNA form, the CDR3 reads TGTGCCAGCAGCCAAGATCCGGGACTAGCGGGGGCCCCTCCGCAGTATTTT. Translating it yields CASSQDPGLAGAPPQYF.

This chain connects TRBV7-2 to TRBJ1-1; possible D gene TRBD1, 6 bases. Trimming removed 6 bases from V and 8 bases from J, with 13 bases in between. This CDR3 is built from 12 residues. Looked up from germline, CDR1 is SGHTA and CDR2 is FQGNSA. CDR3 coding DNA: TGTGCCAGCAGACACGAAGACAGGGAAGCTTTCTTT. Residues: CASRHEDREAFF.

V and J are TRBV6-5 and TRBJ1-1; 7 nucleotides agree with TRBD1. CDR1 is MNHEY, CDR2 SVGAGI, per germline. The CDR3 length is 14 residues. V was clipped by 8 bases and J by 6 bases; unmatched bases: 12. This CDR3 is CASWTGLRVAEAFF. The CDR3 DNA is TGTGCCAGCTGGACAGGCCTTAGGGTTGCTGAAGCTTTCTTT.

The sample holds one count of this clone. Written as DNA, the CDR3 is TGTGCCAGCAGTTACAGTGGCAGACCTACAGATACGCAGTATTTT. As protein: CASSYSGRPTDTQYF. The V and J genes are TRBV6-5 and TRBJ2-3; no reliable D call. Per the germline V gene, CDR1 is MNHEY and CDR2 is SVGAGI. The CDR3 runs to 15 residues. The V end was cut by 2 bases, the J end by 3 bases, with 12 bases between.

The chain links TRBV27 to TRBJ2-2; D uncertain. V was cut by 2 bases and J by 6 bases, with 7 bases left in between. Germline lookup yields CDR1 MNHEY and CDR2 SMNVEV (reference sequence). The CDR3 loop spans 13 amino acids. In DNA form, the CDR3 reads TGTGCCAGCAGTTTAATAACGTCCGGGGAGCTGTTTTTT. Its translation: CASSLITSGELFF.

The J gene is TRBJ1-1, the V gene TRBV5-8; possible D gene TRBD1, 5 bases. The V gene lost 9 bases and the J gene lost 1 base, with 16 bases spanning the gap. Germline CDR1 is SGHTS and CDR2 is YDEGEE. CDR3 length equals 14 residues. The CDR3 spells CANTLWGTNTEAFF. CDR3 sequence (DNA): TGTGCCAACACTCTATGGGGCACGAACACTGAAGCTTTCTTT.

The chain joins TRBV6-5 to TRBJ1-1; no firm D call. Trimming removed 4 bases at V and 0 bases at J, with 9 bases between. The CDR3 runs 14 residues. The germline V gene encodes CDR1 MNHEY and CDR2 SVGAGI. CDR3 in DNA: TGTGCCAGCAGTTCAGGACTCATGAACACTGAAGCTTTCTTT. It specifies CASSSGLMNTEAFF.

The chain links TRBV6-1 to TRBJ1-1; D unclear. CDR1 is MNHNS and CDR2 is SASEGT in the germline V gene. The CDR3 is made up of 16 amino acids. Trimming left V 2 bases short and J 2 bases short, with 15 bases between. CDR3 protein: CASSERVKGPNTEAFF. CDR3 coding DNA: TGTGCCAGCAGTGAAAGAGTTAAAGGACCAAACACTGAAGCTTTCTTT.